This record looks at one T cell receptor (beta chain) sequence and its context. The CDR3 length is 16 residues. Germline loops: CDR1 SGHTA, CDR2 FQGNSA. V was clipped by 4 bases and J by 5 bases; unmatched bases: 7. TCRdb redid the calling of the 5' RACE reads with MiXCR, one entry per CDR3 protein. The sample contains under 450,000 distinct CDR3 sequences, more than 20% of which appear only once. This record comes from a study of T-cell memory formation after mild COVID-19. This sequence joins TRBV7-2 and TRBJ2-3, with 12 bases aligning to TRBD2. Source material: PBMCs or a T cell subset sorted from them (not recorded which). This TCR was recovered from an adult woman who had mild COVID-19 (a few samples of this study predate the infection). Cell type and time point are not known. The CDR3 DNA is TGTGCCAGCAGCTCCAGACTAGCGGGAGTGGGAGATACGCAGTATTTT. Its translation: CASSSRLAGVGDTQYF.